A single sample gave rise to the 3 T cell receptor beta chains below, sequenced in a study of shared clonotypes between healthy human individuals. Produced via immunoSEQ multiplex PCR; TCRdb's table is partial and in-frame only. The sample lists 550,000 to 700,000 clones; 55% to 85% were seen once. Sequencing was performed on memory CD4+ T cells sorted from blood. As to subset: CD45RA-negative fraction. All receptors derive from a woman aged 25-40 years in good health.

The CDR3 reads CASSEFVGRVAFF. CDR3 DNA: TGTGCCAGCAGTGAATTTGTCGGACGGGTGGCTTTCTTT. The rearrangement links TRBV6-1 to TRBJ1-1; no firm D call. Looked up from germline, CDR1 is MNHNS and CDR2 is SASEGT. The CDR3 loop spans 13 amino acids. Trimming took off 2 bases at V and 11 bases at J, with 15 bases between the two ends.

V usage is TRBV30 and J usage is TRBJ1-2; TRBD1 matches 9 bases. CDR3 size: 16 residues. Per germline, CDR1 GTSNPN and CDR2 SVGIG (reference sequence). After removal of 1 base from V and 2 bases from J, the junction contained 8 bases not matched to a gene. The CDR3 nucleotides are TGTGCCTGGAGTGGTCCCGGGACAGGGTCCAACTATGGCTACACCTTC. It specifies CAWSGPGTGSNYGYTF.

The V gene is TRBV5-1, the J gene TRBJ2-3; 7 bases match TRBD2. The CDR3 contains 15 residues. Trimming took 0 bases from V and 4 from J; bases not matched to a gene: 5. Germline-derived CDR1 and CDR2 are SGHRS and YFSETQ. The CDR3 DNA is TGCGCCAGCAGCTTGGTTCGCGGGAGCGCAGATACGCAGTATTTT. This gives the protein CASSLVRGSADTQYF.